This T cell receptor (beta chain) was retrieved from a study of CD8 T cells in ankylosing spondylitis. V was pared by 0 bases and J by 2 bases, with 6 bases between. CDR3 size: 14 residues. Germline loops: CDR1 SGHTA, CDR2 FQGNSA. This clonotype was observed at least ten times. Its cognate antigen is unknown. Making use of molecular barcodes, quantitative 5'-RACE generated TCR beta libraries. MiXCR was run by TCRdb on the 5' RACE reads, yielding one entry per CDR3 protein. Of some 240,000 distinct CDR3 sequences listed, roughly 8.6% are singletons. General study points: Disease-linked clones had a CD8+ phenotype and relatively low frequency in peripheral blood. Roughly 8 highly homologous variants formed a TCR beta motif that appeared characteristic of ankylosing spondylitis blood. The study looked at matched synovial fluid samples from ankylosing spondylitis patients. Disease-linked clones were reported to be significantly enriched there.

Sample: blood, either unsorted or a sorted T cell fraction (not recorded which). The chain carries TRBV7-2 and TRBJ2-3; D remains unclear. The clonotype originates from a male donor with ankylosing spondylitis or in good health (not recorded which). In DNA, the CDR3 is TGTGCCAGCAGCTTAGCCGTACACACAGATACGCAGTATTTT. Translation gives CASSLAVHTDTQYF.